This TCR beta chain was captured in a study of T cell repertoires in cytomegalovirus infection. Concerning this clonotype itself: Its target is not known.

The study, taken as a whole, reports: The study identified carriers of CMV plus the relevant HLA from cumulative public TCR beta family frequency. Dominating the ex vivo response were HLA-C-restricted CMV-specific TCR beta clonotypes.

MiXCR, run by TCRdb on the reads, gives a single entry per CDR3 protein. The sample lists about 310,000 distinct CDR3 sequences, 20% to 30% occurring once. Per germline, CDR1 SGHTA and CDR2 FQGNSA. The CDR3 covers 15 residues. With V trimmed by 3 bases and J by 4 bases, 5 bases remained unmatched. The sequence was collected from a human donor in good health (CMV status not recorded). Some clones in this sample may be carry-over from other donors' samples. The sequenced sample was cultured PBMCs, obtained from culture after CMV antigen stimulation. The rearrangement uses TRBV7-2 and TRBJ2-2; TRBD1 agrees at 7 bases. The chain's CDR3 is CASSFETGITGELFF. The CDR3 DNA follows: TGTGCCAGCAGCTTCGAGACAGGGATCACCGGGGAGCTGTTTTTT.